Following are 13 T cell receptor beta chains from one sample sequenced in a study of OX40 agonist ivuxolimab in advanced cancers. The protocol was immunoSEQ multiplex PCR, while the TCRdb copy is restricted to in-frame clones and leaves out a portion. Counted here are 22,000 or so clones, around 79% occurring once; the ten biggest clones make up less than 20%. The source material was CD4+ or CD8+ T cells sorted from blood, sampled in a trial of the OX40 agonist ivuxolimab. The receptor source for this set is an adult with an advanced solid tumor such as melanoma, head and neck, liver or kidney cancer.

This clone showed up just a few times. The CDR3 DNA is TGCAGCGTTACAAGTAGCTCCTACGAGCAGTACTTC. Amino acids: CSVTSSSYEQYF. The chain has TRBV29-1 and TRBJ2-7, with unresolved D. CDR1 and CDR2 from the germline V gene are SQVTM and ANQGSEA. The CDR3 sequence is 12 residues long. V was cut by 5 bases and J by 0 bases, with 8 bases left in between.

In DNA form, the CDR3 reads TGTGCCAGCAGCTTTTCCAGCGGGAGGGCCAACACCGGGGAGCTGTTTTTT. This translates into CASSFSSGRANTGELFF. This chain connects TRBV7-3 to TRBJ2-2; 10 nucleotides line up with TRBD2. J gave up 2 bases and V 3 bases, and 6 bases lay outside the gene matches. Germline loops: CDR1 SGHTA, CDR2 FQGTGA. This CDR3 has 17 amino acids.

V usage is TRBV11-3 and J usage is TRBJ2-3; TRBD2 matches at 7 bases. The CDR3 length is 14 residues. The V gene's germline CDR1 is SGHNT and CDR2 YENEEA. J was trimmed by 8 bases and V by 5 bases; bases with no gene match: 10. The CDR3 spells CASSDRGTKGTQYF. CDR3 in DNA: TGTGCCAGCAGCGATCGGGGGACTAAGGGTACGCAGTATTTT.

The chain joins TRBV15 to TRBJ1-2; no clear D gene. This CDR3 spans 13 amino acids. Germline V gene data show CDR1 as LNHNV and CDR2 as YYDKDF (reference sequence). The V and J ends lost 5 bases and 8 bases respectively, with 15 bases between them. DNA for the CDR3: TGTGCCACCAGCGATGGGAGGGCAGCGGGCTACACCTTC. It codes for CATSDGRAAGYTF. Full variable domain (remainder filled in from reference TRBV15 and TRBJ1-2): DAMVIQNPRYQVTQFGKPVTLSCSQTLNHNVMYWYQQKSSQAPKLLFHYYDKDFNNEADTPDNFQSRRPNTSFCFLDIRSPGLGDTAMYLCATSDGRAAGYTFGSGTRLTVV.

The genes are TRBV7-2 and TRBJ2-5; D gene unclear. Trimming took 4 bases from V and 3 from J, leaving 3 bases between them. From germline, CDR1 is SGHTA and CDR2 FQGNSA. This CDR3 region has 11 residues. The CDR3 sequence is CASSSKETQYF. The CDR3 DNA reads TGTGCCAGCAGCTCCAAAGAGACCCAGTACTTC. The full variable domain, its missing parts supplied by reference TRBV7-2 and TRBJ2-5, is GAGVSQSPSNKVTEKGKDVELRCDPISGHTALYWYRQSLGQGLEFLIYFQGNSAPDKSGLPSDRFSAERTGGSVSTLTIQRTQQEDSAVYLCASSSKETQYFGPGTRLLVL.

By frequency in the sample, this clone is medium-sized. Distinct nucleotide sequences in the sample also encode this CDR3. The rearrangement joins TRBV9 to TRBJ2-7, with D uncertain. The CDR3 runs 14 residues. Germline loops: CDR1 SGDLS, CDR2 YYNGEE. The CDR3 DNA follows: TGTGGACCCAAGAAGGACGCCTCTCCCTACGAGCAGTACTTC. Translating it yields CGPKKDASPYEQYF.

The CDR3 region has the DNA TGTGCCAGCAGCGTAGGTCCCGATTGGGCGTACGAGCAGTACTTC. Residues: CASSVGPDWAYEQYF. The rearrangement joins TRBV9 to TRBJ2-7; the D is unclear. Germline V CDR1 and CDR2: SGDLS, YYNGEE. The V and J ends lost 0 bases and 4 bases respectively, with 14 bases between them. This CDR3 spans 15 amino acids. Together with reference TRBV9 and TRBJ2-7, the CDR3 gives the full variable domain: DSGVTQTPKHLITATGQRVTLRCSPRSGDLSVYWYQQSLDQGLQFLIQYYNGEERAKGNILERFSAQQFPDLHSELNLSSLELGDSALYFCASSVGPDWAYEQYFGPGTRLTVT.

CDR3 bases: TGTGCCAGCAGCTTAGCAGGGGCCTACGAGCAGTACTTC. Translating gives CASSLAGAYEQYF. The chain has TRBV7-2 and TRBJ2-7; TRBD1 might be the D (5 bases). The ends were cut back, 0 bases at V and 2 bases at J, with 5 bases in the middle. Germline-derived CDR1 and CDR2 are SGHTA and FQGNSA. The CDR3 has 13 residues.

The chain recombines TRBV21-1 with TRBJ2-7; TRBD1 is taken as the D call from the table, unchecked against the DNA. TRBV21-1 is a pseudogene segment. The CDR3 runs 16 residues. This chain's CDR3 is CASSKGDTESSYEQYF. CDR3 in DNA: TGTGCCAGCAGCAAAGGGGACACGGAGAGCTCCTACGAGCAGTACTTC.

This clone was found a few times. CDR3 nucleotides: TGTGCCAGCATGGTAACACAGGGATCCCCCCTCCACTTT. Translation: CASMVTQGSPLHF. The V call is TRBV6-5, the J call TRBJ1-6; possibly TRBD1 for D (6 bases). The CDR3 sequence is 13 residues long. Trimming took off 7 bases at V and 13 bases at J, with 17 bases between the two ends. Germline V gene lookup returns CDR1 MNHEY and CDR2 SVGAGI.

The chain carries TRBV27 and TRBJ2-7, with D perhaps assigned TRBD1 or TRBD2 (6 bases each). The germline V gene encodes CDR1 MNHEY and CDR2 SMNVEV (reference sequence). Trimming shortened V by 6 bases and J by 6 bases, and 18 bases separated the two germline ends. CDR3 length: 14 residues. The CDR3 reads CASRFRGPSTEQYF. CDR3 DNA: TGTGCCAGCAGGTTTCGGGGGCCATCTACCGAGCAGTACTTC.

The gene calls are TRBV30 and TRBJ1-2; possible D gene TRBD1, 5 bases. This CDR3 has 13 amino acids. Germline CDR1 reads GTSNPN; CDR2 reads SVGIG (reference sequence). The CDR3 spells CSLWGLGESGYTF. Written as DNA, the CDR3 is TGTTCATTGTGGGGACTGGGGGAGAGCGGCTACACCTTC.

V is TRBV19 and J is TRBJ2-2, with D possibly being TRBD1 or TRBD2 (6 bases each). The V gene lost 5 bases and the J gene lost 4 bases, with 11 bases spanning the gap. Germline CDR1 is LNHDA and CDR2 is SQIVND (reference sequence). CDR3 length equals 14 residues. Written as DNA, the CDR3 is TGTGCCAGTAGTCGGGGGACAACCACCGGGGAGCTGTTTTTT. Encoded protein: CASSRGTTTGELFF.